This T cell receptor (beta chain) was captured in a study of T cell responses to AZD1222 COVID-19 vaccine. In the study overall: Researchers grouped second doses given at about 4 or about 12 weeks into one pool.

With respect to this clone: Its antigen is undetermined.

Whole-study results and caveats: Repertoires were obtained solely post-peak T cell response. Donors skewed white British and female; clonal diversity was possibly underestimated. Distributed over spike, vaccine-associated CD4 TCRs predominated at 160-218 and 743-854.

Only in-frame clones appear in the TCRdb table, and some are missing; sequencing was by immunoSEQ multiplex PCR. The data show 150,000 or so clones, approximately 90% seen once. This CDR3 has 15 residues. Germline values: CDR1 SGHDT, CDR2 YYEEEE. V was cut by 3 bases and J by 2 bases, with 15 bases left in between. The sequences come from peripheral blood, collected on day 0 of AZD1222 vaccination. The chain is built from TRBV5-6 and TRBJ2-7; D is possibly TRBD1 (5 bases). This receptor was taken from an adult in good health. The CDR3 spells CASSSRSGPTYEQYF. Here the CDR3 DNA reads TGTGCCAGCAGCTCGAGGTCAGGGCCCACCTACGAGCAGTACTTC.